This TCR beta chain was retrieved from a study of memory CD4+ T cells and cytomegalovirus serostatus. Whole-study findings and limits: The CMV-associated TCR signature appears largely within the CD4+ memory repertoire.

The sort gate was single viable CD3+CD4+CD8-CD45RO+ cells for memory CD4+ T cells. Donors' CMV status reflects serum IgG against pp150, pp28, p38, p52. Comment on this clone: The antigen is undetermined.

In the authors' workflow: After removing out-of-frame reads, under 2.5 million distinct TCRbeta sequences remained. Profiling relied on immunoSEQ multiplex PCR, and the TCRdb table lists in-frame clones only, not all of them. Clone size and V and J calls were adopted from that table, with D and trimming inferred from the DNA. The sample holds 54,000 or so clones, about 81% seen once. From germline, CDR1 is SEHNR and CDR2 FQNEAQ (reference sequence). The CDR3 loop spans 15 amino acids. V dropped 0 bases and J dropped 5; count of bases not matched to a gene: 6. This TCR was recovered from an adult in good health and CMV-seronegative. The chain carries TRBV7-9 and TRBJ1-1; TRBD1 matches 7 bases. Sequencing was done on a sample of memory CD4+ T cells from blood. CDR3: CASSLAGQGGTEAFF. DNA for the CDR3: TGTGCCAGCAGCTTAGCGGGGCAGGGGGGGACTGAAGCTTTCTTT.